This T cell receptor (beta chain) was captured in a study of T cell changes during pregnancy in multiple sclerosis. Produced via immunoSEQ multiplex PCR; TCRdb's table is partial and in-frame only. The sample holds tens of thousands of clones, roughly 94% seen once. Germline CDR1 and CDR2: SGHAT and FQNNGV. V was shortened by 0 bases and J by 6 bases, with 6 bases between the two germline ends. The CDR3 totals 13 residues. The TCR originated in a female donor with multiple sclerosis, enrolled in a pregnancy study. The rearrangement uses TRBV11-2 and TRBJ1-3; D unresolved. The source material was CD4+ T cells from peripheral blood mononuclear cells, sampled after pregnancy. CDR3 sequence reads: CASSLERKNTIYF. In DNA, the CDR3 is TGTGCCAGCAGCTTAGAGAGGAAAAACACCATATATTTT.